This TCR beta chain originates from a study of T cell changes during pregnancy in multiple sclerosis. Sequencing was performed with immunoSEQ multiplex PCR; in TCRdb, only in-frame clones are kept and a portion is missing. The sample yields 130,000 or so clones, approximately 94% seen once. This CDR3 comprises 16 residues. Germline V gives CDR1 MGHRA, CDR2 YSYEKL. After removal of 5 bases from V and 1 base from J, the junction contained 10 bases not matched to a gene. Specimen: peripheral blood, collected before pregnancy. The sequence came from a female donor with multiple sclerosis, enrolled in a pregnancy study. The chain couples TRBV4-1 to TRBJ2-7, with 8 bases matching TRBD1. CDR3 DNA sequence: TGCGCCAGCAGCGTTCGAGGACAGGGATCTTCCTACGAGCAGTACTTC. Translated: CASSVRGQGSSYEQYF.